Sequencing of this T cell receptor beta chain was carried out in a study of CD8+ T cells in alopecia areata. For the study at large: For 6 to 18 months, tofacitinib was taken, and 6 months off drug followed.

This CDR3 region has 19 residues. Looked up from germline, CDR1 is SQVTM and CDR2 is ANQGSEA. The junction had 18 bases not matched to a gene; V was cut back by 4 bases and J by 4 bases. Treatment denoted: oral pan-JAK inhibitor, 5-10 mg twice daily. Following extraction, RNA underwent reverse transcription to cDNA, which served as the sequencing template. This table comes from immunoSEQ multiplex PCR, and its TCRdb copy is limited to in-frame clones, with some not included. The profile shows about 200,000 clones, 30% to 40% of them singletons. The sequence was obtained from a human donor with alopecia areata. The V call is TRBV29-1, the J call TRBJ2-7, with TRBD2 matching over 14 bases. Sample: CD4+ T cells sorted from blood, taken between weeks 30 and 35, from a patient treated with tofacitinib. The CDR3 spells CSVGPAGLAGGRGVYEQYF. CDR3 nucleotides: TGCAGCGTTGGCCCAGCCGGACTAGCGGGAGGAAGGGGAGTTTACGAGCAGTACTTC.